Following are 28 T cell receptor beta chains from one sample sequenced in a study of cytomegalovirus exposure and HLA in healthy donors (dated by TCRdb to 2015 to 2018). The library was built by means of the immunoSEQ multiplex PCR assay. Sourced from immuneACCESS, this table was stored by TCRdb with only in-frame sequences that have V and J called. A share of the clones is absent; for the studies checked, an unresolved V gene accounts for under half, and the remainder has no known explanation. For this sample the table gives over 100,000 clones, of which 88% were detected only once. More than 2% of the sample is taken by the ten largest. Sequenced sample: PBMCs. The receptors originated from a woman aged 18-29 years in good health and CMV-seronegative.

On this clone itself: The same CDR3 arises from other DNA sequences in this sample as well. The rearrangement joins TRBV19 to TRBJ2-7; 7 bases align to TRBD1. Germline loops: CDR1 LNHDA, CDR2 SQIVND (reference sequence). This CDR3 has 15 amino acids. The trim removed 1 base at V and 2 bases at J, leaving 5 bases unmatched. The DNA of the CDR3 is TGTGCCAGTAGTATAGGCCCCGGGACAGCCTACGAGCAGTACTTC. Its protein is CASSIGPGTAYEQYF.

CDR3 nucleotides: TGTGCCTGGAGTGTACCGGGAGGAGCGACTGAAGCTTTCTTT. This encodes CAWSVPGGATEAFF. This chain links TRBV30 with TRBJ1-1; no firm D call. The CDR3 runs to 14 residues. Germline-derived CDR1 and CDR2 are GTSNPN and SVGIG (reference sequence). V was clipped by 0 bases and J by 5 bases, with 13 bases between them.

J is TRBJ1-2 and V is TRBV6-5, with D possibly matching TRBD1 (5 bases). The CDR3 is made up of 12 amino acids. V was shortened by 8 bases and J by 2 bases, with 9 bases between the two germline ends. CDR1 and CDR2 from the germline V gene are MNHEY and SVGAGI. Here the CDR3 DNA reads TGTGCCAGCGCGGGACGGAACTATGGCTACACCTTC. Translation: CASAGRNYGYTF.

The chain recombines TRBV15 with TRBJ1-5; TRBD1 is a possible D gene (6 bases). The CDR3 length is 15 residues. V lost 3 bases to trimming and J lost 5 bases, with 14 bases between them. Germline-derived CDR1 and CDR2 are LNHNV and YYDKDF (reference sequence). CDR3 sequence (DNA): TGTGCCACCAGCAGTTACAGGGACAACGATCAGCCCCAGCATTTT. This translates into CATSSYRDNDQPQHF.

The rearrangement links TRBV5-6 to TRBJ2-3, with TRBD1 matching over 9 bases. The CDR3 is 15 amino acids. Germline-derived CDR1 and CDR2 are SGHDT and YYEEEE. V trimming: 0 bases; J trimming: 6 bases; junction bases outside the gene matches: 5. CDR3: CASSLGGQGVDTQYF. In DNA, the CDR3 is TGTGCCAGCAGCTTGGGGGGACAGGGTGTGGATACGCAGTATTTT.

The V and J genes are TRBV30 and TRBJ1-1, with 7 bases identical to TRBD1. V was pared by 5 bases and J by 7 bases, with 10 bases of the junction left unmatched. CDR3 size: 13 residues. Germline V gene lookup returns CDR1 GTSNPN and CDR2 SVGIG (reference sequence). The CDR3 sequence is CAWDRPGQYEAFF. The CDR3 DNA is TGTGCCTGGGACCGTCCGGGACAGTATGAAGCTTTCTTT.

V gene TRBV4-2 combines with J gene TRBJ1-1; D is uncertain. CDR1 and CDR2 (germline): LGHNA, YNFKEQ. The CDR3 runs 20 residues. Trimming cost V 1 base and J 2 bases, with 26 bases left between them. The DNA for the CDR3 is TGTGCCAGCAGCCAAGCGTCCGCCCGGTCGCTCGTGCGGAAAAACACTGAAGCTTTCTTT. This translates into CASSQASARSLVRKNTEAFF.

This chain joins TRBV29-1 and TRBJ2-7; maybe TRBD1 (5 bases). V was shortened by 7 bases and J by 3 bases, with 16 bases between the two germline ends. Germline CDR1 reads SQVTM; CDR2 reads ANQGSEA. This CDR3 comprises 13 residues. CDR3 DNA: TGCAGCGGTTTGGGGCAGGGAAGCTACGAGCAGTACTTC. Amino acid sequence: CSGLGQGSYEQYF.

The chain couples TRBV11-2 to TRBJ1-1, with D maybe TRBD1 (5 bases). Germline CDR1 and CDR2: SGHAT and FQNNGV. This CDR3 is built from 17 residues. V was cut by 6 bases and J by 0 bases, with 20 bases left in between. The CDR3 DNA is TGTGCCAGCAGTAAACAGGTCGTCCATTTTATGAACACTGAAGCTTTCTTT. Protein product: CASSKQVVHFMNTEAFF.

The chain combines TRBV28 with TRBJ1-2; no definite D call. Trimming removed 5 bases at V and 3 bases at J, with 16 bases between. This CDR3 spans 15 amino acids. In germline, CDR1 is MDHEN, CDR2 SYDVKM. CDR3 sequence: CASSEPIVSDYGYTF. The CDR3 DNA is TGTGCCAGCAGTGAGCCGATCGTGAGTGACTATGGCTACACCTTC.

CDR3 region: CASSPGEGYGYTF. DNA for the CDR3: TGTGCCAGCAGCCCAGGGGAGGGCTATGGCTACACCTTC. The rearrangement uses TRBV7-6 and TRBJ1-2; the D gene is possibly TRBD1 (6 bases). Per the germline V gene, CDR1 is SGHVS and CDR2 is FNYEAQ. CDR3 length equals 13 residues. The V and J ends lost 5 bases and 4 bases respectively, with 11 bases between them.

The chain has TRBV5-6 and TRBJ1-5; 7 nucleotides line up with TRBD1. Germline values: CDR1 SGHDT, CDR2 YYEEEE. J gave up 1 base and V 0 bases, and 4 bases lay outside the gene matches. The CDR3 is 16 amino acids. The CDR3 loop is CASSLATGMSNQPQHF. The DNA for the CDR3 is TGTGCCAGCAGCTTGGCGACAGGGATGAGCAATCAGCCCCAGCATTTT.

V gene TRBV2 combines with J gene TRBJ2-7; unclear D gene. The length of the CDR3 is 11 residues. Looked up from germline, CDR1 is SNHLY and CDR2 is FYNNEI. V lost 6 bases, J lost 6 bases, and 9 bases lay in between. The CDR3 here is CASSRSFEQYF. Written as DNA, the CDR3 is TGTGCCAGCAGCCGGTCGTTCGAGCAGTACTTC.

This clone came up a few times. The chain has TRBV19 and TRBJ1-5, with 8 nucleotides matching TRBD1. Germline-derived CDR1 and CDR2 are LNHDA and SQIVND (reference sequence). The CDR3 sequence is 16 residues long. Trimming at V came to 5 bases and at J to 2 bases, leaving 8 bases not matched to a gene. CDR3 coding DNA: TGTGCCAGTAGTCTACTACAGGGGGATGGCAATCAGCCCCAGCATTTT. Translating it yields CASSLLQGDGNQPQHF.

This clone was picked up one time. The CDR3 loop is CASSASWTSGKNEQFF. The CDR3 coding sequence is TGTGCCAGCAGTGCCTCTTGGACTAGCGGGAAAAATGAGCAGTTCTTC. V usage is TRBV6-1 and J usage is TRBJ2-1; 12 positions match TRBD2. J gave up 7 bases and V 4 bases, and 8 bases lay outside the gene matches. This CDR3 spans 16 amino acids. Per germline, CDR1 MNHNS and CDR2 SASEGT.

The chain recombines TRBV7-6 with TRBJ1-3, with TRBD1 matching over 8 bases. The CDR3 totals 15 residues. From germline, CDR1 is SGHVS and CDR2 FNYEAQ. Trimming at V came to 5 bases and at J to 0 bases, leaving 3 bases not matched to a gene. The CDR3 protein is CASSDGQGSGNTIYF. The CDR3 DNA sequence: TGTGCCAGCAGCGACGGACAGGGCTCTGGAAACACCATATATTTT. Complete variable domain (other parts from reference TRBV7-6 and TRBJ1-3): GAGVSQSPRYKVTKRGQDVALRCDPISGHVSLYWYRQALGQGPEFLTYFNYEAQQDKSGLPNDRFSAERPEGSISTLTIQRTEQRDSAMYRCASSDGQGSGNTIYFGEGSWLTVV.

The V call is TRBV5-4, the J call TRBJ2-1; D gene uncertain. V was shortened by 0 bases and J by 8 bases, with 9 bases between the two germline ends. The V gene's germline CDR1 is SGHNT and CDR2 YYREEE (reference sequence). The CDR3 is made up of 13 amino acids. The CDR3 is CASSLGALDEQFF. CDR3 in DNA: TGTGCCAGCAGCTTGGGGGCGTTGGATGAGCAGTTCTTC.

The chain has TRBV7-9 and TRBJ2-1; a possible D gene is TRBD2 (7 bases). V was pared by 10 bases and J by 6 bases, with 13 bases between. This CDR3 region has 12 residues. From germline, CDR1 is SEHNR and CDR2 FQNEAQ (reference sequence). CDR3 amino acids: CAIMGGRNEQFF. CDR3 sequence (DNA): TGTGCCATCATGGGGGGGCGCAATGAGCAGTTCTTC.

This chain joins TRBV6-6 and TRBJ2-5; no reliable D call. The V and J ends lost 9 bases and 0 bases respectively, with 11 bases between them. Per germline, CDR1 MNHNY and CDR2 SVGAGI (reference sequence). This CDR3 is 13 amino acids long. The CDR3 DNA reads TGTGCCAGTAGAAACCCGTACCAAGAGACCCAGTACTTC. This gives the protein CASRNPYQETQYF.

V and J are TRBV28 and TRBJ2-7; TRBD1 is a possible D gene (5 bases). V was pared by 1 base and J by 0 bases, with 10 bases between. Germline loops: CDR1 MDHEN, CDR2 SYDVKM. This CDR3 spans 15 amino acids. Here the CDR3 DNA reads TGTGCCAGCAGTTTATCTCAGGGAAGCTCCTACGAGCAGTACTTC. Its translation: CASSLSQGSSYEQYF.

The rearrangement links TRBV19 to TRBJ1-1, with D possibly matching TRBD1 (6 bases). This CDR3 has 14 amino acids. Germline V gene data show CDR1 as LNHDA and CDR2 as SQIVND (reference sequence). V lost 3 bases, J lost 0 bases, and 8 bases lay in between. The CDR3 DNA reads TGTGCCAGTAGTATGTCAGGGGTGAACACTGAAGCTTTCTTT. As protein: CASSMSGVNTEAFF.

The CDR3 sequence: CASSFDSVYNEQFF. The CDR3 DNA sequence: TGCGCCAGCAGCTTTGATTCGGTTTACAATGAGCAGTTCTTC. The chain links TRBV5-1 to TRBJ2-1, with D uncertain. The CDR3 has 14 residues. The germline CDR1 and CDR2 sequences are SGHRS and YFSETQ. The V end lost 2 bases, the J end lost 4 bases, and 10 bases lay between the germline ends.

The chain links TRBV27 to TRBJ2-3; 15 positions agree with TRBD2. The CDR3 has 17 amino acids. Germline CDR1 MNHEY, CDR2 SMNVEV (reference sequence). With V trimmed by 5 bases and J by 6 bases, 9 bases remained unmatched. In DNA form, the CDR3 reads TGTGCCAGCAGTGGTCCGGGACTAGCGGGAGGAGGTGATACGCAGTATTTT. Protein: CASSGPGLAGGGDTQYF.

This sequence joins TRBV18 and TRBJ2-7, with 8 bases identical to TRBD2. This CDR3 contains 14 residues. The V gene end was trimmed by 4 bases and the J gene end by 5 bases; junction bases not matched to a gene: 7. The germline V gene encodes CDR1 KGHSH and CDR2 LQKENI. The CDR3, as DNA: TGTGCCAGCTCACTACTAAGCGGGAGCCACGAGCAGTACTTC. Its protein product is CASSLLSGSHEQYF.

The V call is TRBV6-5, the J call TRBJ2-1; D not resolved. This CDR3 contains 14 residues. V lost 0 bases to trimming and J lost 7 bases, with 10 bases between them. Looked up from germline, CDR1 is MNHEY and CDR2 is SVGAGI. CDR3 nucleotide sequence: TGTGCCAGCAGTTACTCGACACATGAGAATGAGCAGTTCTTC. Its translation: CASSYSTHENEQFF.

The chain employs TRBV4-3 and TRBJ2-7; 10 nucleotides match TRBD1. The germline V gene has CDR1 LGHNA and CDR2 YSLEER. V trimming: 3 bases; J trimming: 3 bases; junction bases outside the gene matches: 5. This CDR3 region has 15 residues. CDR3 amino acids: CASSHDRGLIYEQYF. As DNA, the CDR3 is TGCGCCAGCAGCCACGACAGGGGGCTGATCTACGAGCAGTACTTC.

The J gene is TRBJ2-7, the V gene TRBV6-5; 7 bases are shared with TRBD1. The CDR3 is 14 residues long. The J segment lost 2 bases and the V segment lost 2 bases, leaving 3 bases of the junction unmatched. Germline CDR1 MNHEY, CDR2 SVGAGI. CDR3 sequence: CASSYTGQAYEQYF. CDR3 bases: TGTGCCAGCAGTTACACAGGACAGGCCTACGAGCAGTACTTC.

The chain recombines TRBV2 with TRBJ2-4; 11 positions match TRBD1. Germline loops: CDR1 SNHLY, CDR2 FYNNEI. V lost 6 bases to trimming and J lost 2 bases; unmatched junction nucleotides: 21. CDR3 length: 21 amino acids. In nucleotides, the CDR3 is TGTGCCAGCAGCCCAGGGGACCGGGACAGGGGGTTTTTTCGAACCAAAAACATTCAGTACTTC. The encoded protein is CASSPGDRDRGFFRTKNIQYF.